This TCR beta chain was captured by sequencing in a study of OX40 agonist ivuxolimab in advanced cancers. Overall study findings and caveats: On average, CD8+ T cells had more expanded clones than CD4+. Low levels of normalized T-cell clonal expansion also appeared in some nonresponders. Clonal expansion from baseline to week 6 occurred in both CD4+ and CD8+ T cells. Partial responders treated at 0.1-3.0 mg/kg exhibited clonal expansion among the lowest measured.

This CDR3 has 13 residues. Looked up from germline, CDR1 is MNHEY and CDR2 is SMNVEV (reference sequence). V dropped 4 bases and J dropped 14 bases, with 18 bases sitting between them. Some clones are missing from TCRdb's copy, which holds only in-frame ones; the method was immunoSEQ multiplex PCR. Seen here are under 85,000 clones, 88% observed once, and the top ten hold approximately 4%. On this clone itself: The antigen is undetermined.

Sequenced material: CD4+ or CD8+ T cells sorted from blood, taken in a trial of the OX40 agonist ivuxolimab. The source of this sequence is an adult with an advanced solid tumor such as melanoma, head and neck, liver or kidney cancer. The chain is built from TRBV27 and TRBJ2-1; D perhaps matches TRBD2 (5 bases). The CDR3 sequence is CASSSLGIFEEFF. Written as DNA, the CDR3 is TGTGCCAGCAGTTCTCTCGGGATCTTCGAAGAGTTCTTC.